A selection of T cell receptor beta chains follows, all from one sample in a study of cytomegalovirus exposure and HLA in healthy donors. Measured with immunoSEQ multiplex PCR; TCRdb has only the in-frame clones, and not every one. The table has 150,000 to 200,000 clones, about 80% seen once; the top ten hold about 9.1%. Sequencing input: PBMCs. Receptors originate from a man aged 18 to 29 in good health and CMV-seropositive. CDR3s include the opening cysteine and the closing phenylalanine or tryptophan. The order of the fields is J gene, V gene, CDR3 length, clone size, D gene, CDR3 protein, CDR3 DNA. A D gene is named only where the DNA matches it firmly. Clone size is not always given. Where it is, it says once, few, many or a class for expanded clones.

TRBJ2-3 TRBV5-1 16 . TRBD1 CASSSFPGQGTDTQYF TGCGCCAGCAGCAGCTTCCCGGGACAGGGGACAGATACGCAGTATTTT
TRBJ2-1 TRBV5-1 17 . TRBD1 CASSKPRDRGVYNEQFF TGCGCCAGCAGCAAACCCCGGGACAGGGGGGTTTACAATGAGCAGTTCTTC
TRBJ2-3 TRBV7-9 17 . TRBD2 CASSPKVAGGDADTQYF TGTGCCAGCAGCCCAAAGGTGGCGGGAGGCGATGCAGATACGCAGTATTTT
TRBJ2-2 TRBV27 14 . TRBD1 CASRRMTGPGELFF TGTGCCAGCAGAAGAATGACAGGGCCCGGGGAGCTGTTTTTT
TRBJ1-4 TRBV5-1 16 once TRBD1 CASSPTGGATNEKLFF TGCGCCAGCAGCCCGACAGGGGGAGCAACTAATGAAAAACTGTTTTTT
TRBJ2-1 TRBV5-1 16 . TRBD2 CASSGTLAGVPHEQFF TGCGCCAGCAGCGGGACCCTAGCGGGAGTTCCCCATGAGCAGTTCTTC
TRBJ1-1 TRBV30 13 . . CAWSPFLDTEAFF TGTGCCTGGAGTCCGTTCCTCGACACTGAAGCTTTCTTT
TRBJ1-1 TRBV19 14 once TRBD1 CASSIDTGDTEAFF TGTGCCAGTAGTATTGACACAGGGGACACTGAAGCTTTCTTT
TRBJ1-1 TRBV27 16 . . CASSLAGVMGNTEAFF TGTGCCAGCAGTTTAGCAGGGGTGATGGGGAACACTGAAGCTTTCTTT
TRBJ1-2 TRBV11-2 13 . . CASSPTDPHGYTF TGTGCCAGCAGCCCGACAGACCCCCATGGCTACACCTTC
TRBJ2-5 TRBV5-5 15 few TRBD2 CASSLDGGAVETQYF TGTGCCAGCAGCTTGGACGGGGGGGCCGTGGAGACCCAGTACTTC
TRBJ2-3 TRBV7-6 15 . TRBD1 CASSLVQGHTDTQYF TGTGCCAGCAGCTTAGTACAGGGGCACACAGATACGCAGTATTTT